The present T cell receptor (beta chain) was sequenced within a study of blood T cell repertoires in COVID-19. Germline-derived CDR1 and CDR2 are LGHDT and YNNKEL (reference sequence). Trimming shortened V by 6 bases and J by 0 bases, and 6 bases separated the two germline ends. CDR3 size: 12 residues. Some clones are missing from TCRdb's copy, which holds only in-frame ones; the method was immunoSEQ multiplex PCR. Among around 93,000 clones listed, 82% were seen once. This receptor was obtained from an elderly man with acute or convalescent COVID-19. The specimen was peripheral blood. This sequence joins TRBV3-1 (or the pseudogene TRBV3-2) and TRBJ2-7, with D unresolved. The CDR3 nucleotides read TGTGCCAGCAGTCACAACTCCTACGAGCAGTACTTC. Protein sequence: CASSHNSYEQYF.